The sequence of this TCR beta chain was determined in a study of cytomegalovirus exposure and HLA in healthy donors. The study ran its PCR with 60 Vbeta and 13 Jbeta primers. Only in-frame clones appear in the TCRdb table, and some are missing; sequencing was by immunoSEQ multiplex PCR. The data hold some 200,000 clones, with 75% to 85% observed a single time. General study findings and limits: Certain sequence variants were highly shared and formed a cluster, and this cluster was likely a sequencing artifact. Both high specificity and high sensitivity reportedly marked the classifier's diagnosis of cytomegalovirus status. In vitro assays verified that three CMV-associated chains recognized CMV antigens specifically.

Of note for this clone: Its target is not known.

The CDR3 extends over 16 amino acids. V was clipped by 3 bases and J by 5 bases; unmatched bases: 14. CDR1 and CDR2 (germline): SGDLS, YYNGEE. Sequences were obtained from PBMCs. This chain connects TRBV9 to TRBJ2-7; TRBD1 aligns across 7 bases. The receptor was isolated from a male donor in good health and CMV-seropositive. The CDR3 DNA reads TGTGCCAGCAGCGCTTCCGTCGAACAGGGGTTGGACGAGCAGTACTTC. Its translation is CASSASVEQGLDEQYF.